This T cell receptor beta chain was identified in a study of radiation and T cells in renal cell carcinoma. Germline V CDR1 and CDR2: LNHNV, YYDKDF (reference sequence). The CDR3 has 14 residues. The V end was cut by 4 bases, the J end by 3 bases, with 10 bases between. The time point denotes: blood 4 weeks post-SBRT, at nephrectomy. Treatment indicated: 15 Gy SBRT to primary tumor, nephrectomy 4 weeks later. Produced via immunoSEQ multiplex PCR; TCRdb's table is partial and in-frame only. The sample holds approximately 31,000 clones, roughly 80% seen once. This clonotype was sampled from a man in his 60s with renal cell carcinoma. The gene calls are TRBV15 and TRBJ2-1; D is perhaps TRBD2 (6 bases). The starting material was blood, obtained from a patient whose treatment included radiotherapy and nephrectomy. CDR3 sequence (DNA): TGTGCCACCAGCATCGGGAGTTTCTACAATGAGCAGTTCTTC. This translates into CATSIGSFYNEQFF.